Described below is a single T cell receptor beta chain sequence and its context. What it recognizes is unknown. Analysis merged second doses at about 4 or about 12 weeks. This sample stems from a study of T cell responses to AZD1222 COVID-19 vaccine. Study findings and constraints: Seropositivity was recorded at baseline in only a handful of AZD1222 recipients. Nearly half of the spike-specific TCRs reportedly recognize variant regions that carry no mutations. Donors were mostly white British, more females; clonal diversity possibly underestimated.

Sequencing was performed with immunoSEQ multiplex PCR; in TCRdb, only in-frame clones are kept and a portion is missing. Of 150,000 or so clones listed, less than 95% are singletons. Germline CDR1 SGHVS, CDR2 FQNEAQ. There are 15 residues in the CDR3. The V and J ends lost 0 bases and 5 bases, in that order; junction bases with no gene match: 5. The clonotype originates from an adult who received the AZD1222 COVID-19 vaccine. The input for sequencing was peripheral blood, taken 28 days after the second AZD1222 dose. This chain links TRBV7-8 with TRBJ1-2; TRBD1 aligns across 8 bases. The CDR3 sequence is CASSLAGTGGYGYTF. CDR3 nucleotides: TGTGCCAGCAGCTTAGCGGGAACAGGGGGATATGGCTACACCTTC.